The 10 T cell receptor beta chains below come from one sample, sequenced in a study of breast tumors, draining lymph nodes, adjacent tissues. Axillary draining lymph nodes of breast cancer patients supplied the node samples. TCRdb passed the multiplex PCR reads through MiXCR, listing each CDR3 protein once. The sample holds 140,000 or so distinct CDR3 sequences, roughly 33% seen once. Sequencing was done on a sample of axillary lymph node tissue. These receptors all come from a female donor with breast cancer. Some clones in this sample may be carry-over from other donors' samples.

This clonotype has ten or more counts. The rearrangement uses TRBV7-9 and TRBJ1-2, with D tentatively TRBD1 (6 bases). Trimming removed 2 bases from V and 8 bases from J, with 15 bases in between. This CDR3 has 14 residues. From germline, CDR1 is SEHNR and CDR2 FQNEAQ (reference sequence). CDR3 DNA: TGTGCCAGCAGCTTATTGGGGGCCCAAGAGGGCTACACCTTC. This codes for CASSLLGAQEGYTF.

Many counts were recorded for this clonotype. The gene calls are TRBV7-2 and TRBJ2-1; the D gene is possibly TRBD1 (6 bases). The CDR3 is 14 amino acids. Germline V gene lookup returns CDR1 SGHTA and CDR2 FQGNSA. V lost 4 bases, J lost 8 bases, and 15 bases lay in between. This CDR3 is CASSSIDRPDEQFF. For the CDR3, the DNA is TGTGCCAGCAGCTCGATTGACAGGCCCGATGAGCAGTTCTTC.

This clonotype was counted ten times or more. The chain couples TRBV5-5 to TRBJ2-7; a weak D match, TRBD2 (6 bases). Germline CDR1 SGHKS, CDR2 YYEKEE (reference sequence). This CDR3 contains 15 residues. V was trimmed by 4 bases and J by 1 base, leaving 15 bases between them. The CDR3 DNA follows: TGTGCCAGCAGCCGCGGGACTGAAATTTCCTACGAGCAGTACGTC. It translates to CASSRGTEISYEQYV.

Regarding this clonotype: A read error may account for a junction end that differs from germline. This chain uses TRBV7-9 with TRBJ2-2; TRBD1 matches at 9 bases. Per the germline V gene, CDR1 is SEHNR and CDR2 is FQNEAQ (reference sequence). The CDR3 has 15 amino acids. Here the CDR3 reads CVSSKGQGNTGGLFF. CDR3 in DNA: TGTGTCAGCAGCAAAGGACAGGGGAACACCGGGGGGCTGTTTTTT.

In its sample, this clonotype was seen many times. The gene calls are TRBV12-3 or TRBV12-4 and TRBJ2-3; possibly TRBD2 for D (6 bases). The CDR3 is 16 residues long. V gave up 6 bases and J gave up 4 bases, with 20 bases separating them. CDR3 amino acids: CASSFPGLSTSDTQYF. The CDR3 bases are TGTGCCAGCAGCTTTCCGGGACTCTCTACCTCAGATACGCAGTATTTT.

This clonotype was picked up many times. The chain links TRBV6-1 to TRBJ1-2; D perhaps matches TRBD1 (6 bases). Germline-derived CDR1 and CDR2 are MNHNS and SASEGT. Trimming cost V 2 bases and J 4 bases, with 14 bases left between them. The CDR3 runs 15 residues. DNA for the CDR3: TGTGCCAGCAGTGAACCTGACGGACAGTCCTATGGCTACACCTTC. This sequence encodes CASSEPDGQSYGYTF.

This clonotype was recorded at least ten times. V and J are TRBV5-6 and TRBJ1-6, with 9 bases lining up with TRBD1. This CDR3 is built from 16 residues. Germline assignment: CDR1 SGHDT and CDR2 YYEEEE. V trimming: 4 bases; J trimming: 5 bases; junction bases outside the gene matches: 7. In DNA, the CDR3 is TGTGCCAGCAGCGGACAGGGGACCCCTAATAATTCACCCCTCCACTTT. This sequence encodes CASSGQGTPNNSPLHF.

This clonotype was picked up many times. V gene TRBV7-3 combines with J gene TRBJ2-2; 11 positions match TRBD2. The V gene end was trimmed by 4 bases and the J gene end by 7 bases; junction bases not matched to a gene: 5. CDR1 and CDR2 from the germline V gene are SGHTA and FQGTGA. This CDR3 is 15 amino acids long. The CDR3 region is CASSYTSGGIGELFF. CDR3 sequence (DNA): TGTGCCAGCAGCTATACTAGCGGGGGAATCGGGGAGCTGTTTTTT.

Regarding this clonotype: This may be a read error, as it is one base from a much larger clone. This sequence joins TRBV18 and TRBJ1-3; perhaps TRBD1 as D (5 bases). This CDR3 contains 16 residues. From germline, CDR1 is KGHSH and CDR2 LQKENI. CDR3 sequence reads: CASSPSNRNSGNTIYF. In DNA form, the CDR3 reads TGTGCCAGCTCACCATCGAACAGGAACTCTGGTAACACCATATATTTT.

The table lists this clonotype with many counts. This chain joins TRBV4-1 and TRBJ1-6; D ambiguous. Germline V CDR1 and CDR2: MGHRA, YSYEKL. This CDR3 contains 16 residues. Deletions cut 2 bases from V and 6 bases from J, with 14 bases between. CDR3 in DNA: TGCGCCAGCAGCCAAAGAGGAAAAGGATCTAATTCACCCCTCCACTTT. Its translation: CASSQRGKGSNSPLHF.